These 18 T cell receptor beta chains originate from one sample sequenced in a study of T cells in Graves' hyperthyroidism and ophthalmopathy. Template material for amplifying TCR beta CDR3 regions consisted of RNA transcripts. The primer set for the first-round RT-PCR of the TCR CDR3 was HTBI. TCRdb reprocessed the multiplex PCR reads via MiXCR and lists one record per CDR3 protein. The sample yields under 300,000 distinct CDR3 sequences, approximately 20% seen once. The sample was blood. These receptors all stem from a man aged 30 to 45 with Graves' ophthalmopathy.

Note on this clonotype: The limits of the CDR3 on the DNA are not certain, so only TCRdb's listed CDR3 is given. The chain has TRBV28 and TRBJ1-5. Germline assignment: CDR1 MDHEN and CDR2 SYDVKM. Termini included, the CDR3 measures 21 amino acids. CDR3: CASSPGLGEQYFGPGNQPQHF.

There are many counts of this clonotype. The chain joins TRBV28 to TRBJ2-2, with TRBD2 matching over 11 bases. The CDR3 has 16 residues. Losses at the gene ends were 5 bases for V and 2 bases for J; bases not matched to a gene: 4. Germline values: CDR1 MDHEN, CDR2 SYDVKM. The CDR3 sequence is CASSAGLAENTGELFF. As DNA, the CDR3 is TGTGCCAGCAGTGCGGGACTAGCGGAAAACACCGGGGAGCTGTTTTTT.

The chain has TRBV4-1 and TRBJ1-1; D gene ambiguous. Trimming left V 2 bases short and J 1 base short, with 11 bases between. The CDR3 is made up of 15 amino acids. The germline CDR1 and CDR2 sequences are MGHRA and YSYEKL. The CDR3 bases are TGCGCCAGCAGCCAACAGTCCGCGGCGAACACTGAAGCTTTCTTT. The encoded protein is CASSQQSAANTEAFF.

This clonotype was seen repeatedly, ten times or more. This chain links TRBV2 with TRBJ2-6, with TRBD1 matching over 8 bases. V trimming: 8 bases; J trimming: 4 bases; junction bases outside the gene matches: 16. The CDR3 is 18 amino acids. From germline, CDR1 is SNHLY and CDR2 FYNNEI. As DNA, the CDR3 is TGTGCCAGCCGGAGAGGTTATGACAGGGGACTGGGGGCCAACGTCCTGACTTTC. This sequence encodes CASRRGYDRGLGANVLTF.

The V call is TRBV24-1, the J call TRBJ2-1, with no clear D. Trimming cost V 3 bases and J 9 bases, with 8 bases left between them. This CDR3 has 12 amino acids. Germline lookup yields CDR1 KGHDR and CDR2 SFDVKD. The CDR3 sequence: CATSDRSSEQFF. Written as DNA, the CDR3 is TGTGCCACCAGTGATCGCTCAAGTGAGCAGTTCTTC.

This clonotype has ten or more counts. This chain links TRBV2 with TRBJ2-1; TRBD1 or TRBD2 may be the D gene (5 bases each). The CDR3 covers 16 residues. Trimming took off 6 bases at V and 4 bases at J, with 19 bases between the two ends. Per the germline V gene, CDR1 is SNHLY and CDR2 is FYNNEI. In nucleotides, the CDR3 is TGTGCCAGCAGAAGGGAGAGGACAACGGGATACAATGAGCAGTTCTTC. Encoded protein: CASRRERTTGYNEQFF.

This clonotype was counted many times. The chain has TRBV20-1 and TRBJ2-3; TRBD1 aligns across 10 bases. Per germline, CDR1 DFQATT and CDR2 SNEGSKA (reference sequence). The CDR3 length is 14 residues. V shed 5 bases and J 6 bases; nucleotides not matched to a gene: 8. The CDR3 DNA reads TGCAGTGCTTGGGCGACAGGGGGCAGCGATACGCAGTATTTT. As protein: CSAWATGGSDTQYF.

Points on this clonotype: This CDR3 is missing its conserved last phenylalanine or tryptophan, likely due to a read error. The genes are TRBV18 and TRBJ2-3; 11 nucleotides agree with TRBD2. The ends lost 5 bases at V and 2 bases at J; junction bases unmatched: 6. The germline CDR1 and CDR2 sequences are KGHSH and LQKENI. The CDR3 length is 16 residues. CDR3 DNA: TGTGCCAGCTCAGCCCGACTAGCGGGATCCACAGATACGCAGTATCTT. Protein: CASSARLAGSTDTQYL.

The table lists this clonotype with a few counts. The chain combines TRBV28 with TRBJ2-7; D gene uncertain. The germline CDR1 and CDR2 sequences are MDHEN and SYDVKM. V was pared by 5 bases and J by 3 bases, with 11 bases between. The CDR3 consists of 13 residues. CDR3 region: CASSPLGFYEQYF. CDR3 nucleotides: TGTGCCAGCAGTCCGCTGGGATTCTACGAGCAGTACTTC.

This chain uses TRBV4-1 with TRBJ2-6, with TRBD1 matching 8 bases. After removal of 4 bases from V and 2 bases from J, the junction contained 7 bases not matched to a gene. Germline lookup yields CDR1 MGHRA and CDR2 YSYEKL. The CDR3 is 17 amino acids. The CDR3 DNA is TGCGCCAGCAGCCCCGGGACAGGCTCCACTGGGGCCAACGTCCTGACTTTC. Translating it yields CASSPGTGSTGANVLTF.

CDR3 amino acids: CASRIQGAPNTEAFF. CDR3 nucleotides: TGTGCCAGCAGGATCCAGGGCGCTCCGAACACTGAAGCTTTCTTT. The chain employs TRBV11-3 and TRBJ1-1; maybe TRBD1 (5 bases). The CDR3 sequence is 15 residues long. Germline V gene lookup returns CDR1 SGHNT and CDR2 YENEEA. Trimming removed 6 bases at V and 1 base at J, with 15 bases between.

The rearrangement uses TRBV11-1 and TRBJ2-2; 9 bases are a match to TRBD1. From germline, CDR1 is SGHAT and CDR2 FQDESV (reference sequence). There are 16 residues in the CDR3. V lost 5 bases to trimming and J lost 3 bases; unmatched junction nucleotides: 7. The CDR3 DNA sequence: TGTGCCAGCAGCACCACAGGGGGCTCGGACACCGGGGAGCTGTTTTTT. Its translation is CASSTTGGSDTGELFF.

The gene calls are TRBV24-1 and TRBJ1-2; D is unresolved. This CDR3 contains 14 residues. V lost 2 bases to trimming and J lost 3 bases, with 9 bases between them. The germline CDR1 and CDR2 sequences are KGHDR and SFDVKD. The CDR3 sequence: CATSDSDGYYGYTF. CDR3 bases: TGTGCCACCAGTGATTCGGACGGATACTATGGCTACACCTTC.

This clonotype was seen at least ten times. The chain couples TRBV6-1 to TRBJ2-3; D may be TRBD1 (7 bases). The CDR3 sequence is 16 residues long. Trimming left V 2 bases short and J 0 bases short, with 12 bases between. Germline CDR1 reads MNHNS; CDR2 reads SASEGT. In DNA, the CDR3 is TGTGCCAGCAGTGAACCCCCAGGGGGGAGCACAGATACGCAGTATTTT. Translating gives CASSEPPGGSTDTQYF.

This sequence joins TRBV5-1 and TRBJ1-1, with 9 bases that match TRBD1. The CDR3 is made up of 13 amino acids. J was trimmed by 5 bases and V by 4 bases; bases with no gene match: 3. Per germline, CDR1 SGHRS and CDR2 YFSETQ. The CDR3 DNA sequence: TGCGCCAGCAGCAAAGACAGGGGGACTGAAGCTTTCTTT. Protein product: CASSKDRGTEAFF.

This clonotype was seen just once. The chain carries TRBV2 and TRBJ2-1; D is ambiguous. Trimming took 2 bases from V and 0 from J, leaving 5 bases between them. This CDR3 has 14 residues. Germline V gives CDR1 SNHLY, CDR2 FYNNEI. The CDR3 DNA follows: TGTGCCAGCAGTGAAACCGGCTCCTACAATGAGCAGTTCTTC. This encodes CASSETGSYNEQFF.

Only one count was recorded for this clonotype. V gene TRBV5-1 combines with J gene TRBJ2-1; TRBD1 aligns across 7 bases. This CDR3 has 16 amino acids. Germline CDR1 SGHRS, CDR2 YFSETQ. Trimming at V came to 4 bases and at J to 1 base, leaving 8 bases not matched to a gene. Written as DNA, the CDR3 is TGCGCCAGCAGCCTGGACAGGCTTTCTTCCTACAATGAGCAGTTCTTC. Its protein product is CASSLDRLSSYNEQFF. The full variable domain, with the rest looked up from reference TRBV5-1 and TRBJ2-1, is KAGVTQTPRYLIKTRGQQVTLSCSPISGHRSVSWYQQTPGQGLQFLFEYFSETQRNKGNFPGRFSGRQFSNSRSEMNVSTLELGDSALYLCASSLDRLSSYNEQFFGPGTRLTVL.

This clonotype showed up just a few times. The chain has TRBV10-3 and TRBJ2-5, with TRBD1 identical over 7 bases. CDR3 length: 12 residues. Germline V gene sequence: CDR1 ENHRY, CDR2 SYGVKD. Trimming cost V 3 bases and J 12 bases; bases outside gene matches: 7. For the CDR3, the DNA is TGTGCCATCAGTGAACAGGGGCCACCTAAGTACTTC. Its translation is CAISEQGPPKYF.